One sample yielded the 13 T cell receptor beta chains listed below, sequenced in a study of Ad26.COV2.S vaccination and SARS-CoV-2 variants. Specified treatment: some 19 received Ad26.COV2.S at low or high dose, single or two shots; a few received placebo; per-sample allocation not given. Collection of the samples took place on day 63 after the first injection of vaccine or placebo. Assay: immunoSEQ multiplex PCR; the TCRdb copy retains only in-frame clones and omits some. Of around 450,000 clones listed, approximately 89% are singletons. This specimen was peripheral blood, taken in a trial of Ad26.COV2.S vaccine versus placebo. The source of these receptors is a person between 18 and 60 years old who received the Ad26.COV2.S COVID-19 vaccine or a placebo.

The chain combines TRBV7-2 with TRBJ1-5, with 7 bases fitting TRBD1. The CDR3 is 15 amino acids. Per germline, CDR1 SGHTA and CDR2 FQGNSA. With 4 bases clipped from V and 6 bases from J, the junction kept 9 bases outside the gene matches. The CDR3 sequence is CASSSQGLRSQPQHF. In DNA, the CDR3 is TGTGCCAGCAGCTCACAGGGGTTGCGCAGTCAGCCCCAGCATTTT.

The chain employs TRBV27 and TRBJ1-3, with D uncertain. Germline lookup yields CDR1 MNHEY and CDR2 SMNVEV (reference sequence). The CDR3 is made up of 13 amino acids. Trimming removed 3 bases at V and 3 bases at J, with 6 bases between. CDR3 bases: TGTGCCAGCAGTTTCCTCTTTGGAAACACCATATATTTT. It codes for CASSFLFGNTIYF.

The rearrangement uses TRBV7-9 and TRBJ2-3; D gene uncertain. Germline V lookup: CDR1 SEHNR, CDR2 FQNEAQ (reference sequence). Trimming shortened V by 4 bases and J by 1 base, and 6 bases separated the two germline ends. There are 13 residues in the CDR3. As DNA, the CDR3 is TGTGCCAGCAGCTCGAACCGCACAGATACGCAGTATTTT. Residues: CASSSNRTDTQYF.

The chain has TRBV9 and TRBJ1-1, with TRBD1 identical over 7 bases. This CDR3 spans 19 amino acids. CDR1 and CDR2 (germline): SGDLS, YYNGEE. V lost 4 bases to trimming and J lost 1 base; unmatched junction nucleotides: 19. The CDR3 nucleotides read TGTGCCAGCAGCAGACGCCAGGGGGGGCATTATATAGGGAACACTGAAGCTTTCTTT. This sequence encodes CASSRRQGGHYIGNTEAFF. The full variable domain, with the rest looked up from reference TRBV9 and TRBJ1-1, is DSGVTQTPKHLITATGQRVTLRCSPRSGDLSVYWYQQSLDQGLQFLIQYYNGEERAKGNILERFSAQQFPDLHSELNLSSLELGDSALYFCASSRRQGGHYIGNTEAFFGQGTRLTVV.

The gene calls are TRBV7-8 and TRBJ1-2; the match to TRBD1 covers 9 bases. The CDR3 totals 17 residues. The germline gives CDR1 SGHVS, CDR2 FQNEAQ. J gave up 3 bases and V 7 bases, and 15 bases lay outside the gene matches. The CDR3: CASNKDRGYLDDYGYTF. CDR3 DNA: TGTGCCAGCAACAAGGACAGGGGTTACCTGGATGACTATGGCTACACCTTC.

The sample holds one count of this clone. The genes are TRBV4-1 and TRBJ1-5; D possibly corresponds to TRBD1 (6 bases). Germline values: CDR1 MGHRA, CDR2 YSYEKL. Trimming pared 0 bases from V and 4 bases from J, leaving 10 bases between. CDR3 length: 15 amino acids. The CDR3: CASSQDWTANQPQHF. The CDR3 DNA reads TGCGCCAGCAGCCAAGATTGGACAGCTAATCAGCCCCAGCATTTT.

This clone has only a few counts. The same CDR3 also results from other DNA sequences found in this sample. The genes are TRBV7-2 and TRBJ2-6, with D possibly matching TRBD2 (5 bases). Trimming shortened V by 6 bases and J by 3 bases, and 12 bases separated the two germline ends. The CDR3 runs 15 residues. The germline CDR1 and CDR2 sequences are SGHTA and FQGNSA. This CDR3 reads CASSYGVGGANVLTF. For the CDR3, the DNA is TGTGCCAGCAGTTACGGGGTTGGTGGGGCCAACGTCCTGACTTTC.

The chain combines TRBV5-1 with TRBJ2-1, with 10 bases lining up with TRBD2. The CDR3 contains 17 residues. V lost 1 base, J lost 3 bases, and 7 bases stayed unmatched. CDR1 and CDR2 from the germline V gene are SGHRS and YFSETQ. The DNA for the CDR3 is TGCGCCAGCAGCTTGTTTACAGGACTAGCGGACTACAATGAGCAGTTCTTC. Translating it yields CASSLFTGLADYNEQFF.

The chain joins TRBV6-5 to TRBJ2-7, with TRBD1 matching over 11 bases. Germline-derived CDR1 and CDR2 are MNHEY and SVGAGI. The CDR3 consists of 15 residues. After removal of 5 bases from V and 2 bases from J, the junction contained 5 bases not matched to a gene. The CDR3 region has the DNA TGTGCCAGCAGTCCTCCGGGACAGGGGGCCTACGAGCAGTACTTC. Its translation: CASSPPGQGAYEQYF.

V usage is TRBV27 and J usage is TRBJ1-1; TRBD1 agrees at 7 bases. Looked up from germline, CDR1 is MNHEY and CDR2 is SMNVEV (reference sequence). The CDR3 has 15 amino acids. V gave up 1 base and J gave up 1 base; unmatched junction bases: 3. The CDR3 loop reads CASSLFGDRNTEAFF. CDR3 DNA: TGTGCCAGCAGTTTATTTGGGGACAGGAACACTGAAGCTTTCTTT.

The V call is TRBV28, the J call TRBJ2-2, with D uncertain. The CDR3 extends over 13 amino acids. With 3 bases removed from V and 6 bases from J, the gap between germline ends came to 8 bases. The germline V gene has CDR1 MDHEN and CDR2 SYDVKM. For the CDR3, the DNA is TGTGCCAGCAGTTTCCCCAGCCCCGGGGAGCTGTTTTTT. This sequence encodes CASSFPSPGELFF.

CDR3 sequence reads: CASSLDQEYYEQYF. The CDR3, as DNA: TGTGCCAGCAGCTTAGATCAGGAGTATTACGAGCAGTACTTC. V usage is TRBV11-2 and J usage is TRBJ2-7; the D is unclear. CDR1 SGHAT and CDR2 FQNNGV come from the germline V gene. The CDR3 has 14 amino acids. The V gene lost 0 bases and the J gene lost 4 bases, with 10 bases spanning the gap.

This clone was seen once. V gene TRBV5-1 combines with J gene TRBJ1-3; D is undetermined. The CDR3 spans 14 residues. V was clipped by 1 base and J by 3 bases, with 8 bases between them. Germline CDR1 is SGHRS and CDR2 is YFSETQ. The CDR3 DNA reads as TGCGCCAGCAGCTTGAGGGAGTTTGGAAACACCATATATTTT. This codes for CASSLREFGNTIYF.